The 27 T cell receptor beta chains listed next were all sequenced from one sample in a study of blood T cell repertoires in COVID-19. Libraries were prepared by immunoSEQ multiplex PCR; TCRdb keeps only in-frame clonotypes and omits some of them. The table shows hundreds of thousands of clones, with roughly 86% occurring only once. Sequenced sample: PBMCs or T cells enriched from blood (not recorded which). The source of these receptors is a woman in her forties or fifties who had recovered from COVID-19.

In this sample, this clone turned up once. The V and J genes are TRBV27 and TRBJ2-3; 8 bases fit TRBD2. J lost 2 bases, V lost 5 bases, and 9 bases had no gene match. Germline CDR1 and CDR2: MNHEY and SMNVEV (reference sequence). The CDR3 consists of 16 residues. CDR3 nucleotides: TGTGCCAGCAGTCCCACCGGGGGGGCCCTCACAGATACGCAGTATTTT. Its protein is CASSPTGGALTDTQYF.

The chain joins TRBV7-2 to TRBJ2-7; D is unresolved. The length of the CDR3 is 13 residues. Germline V gives CDR1 SGHTA, CDR2 FQGNSA. Trimming pared 1 base from V and 0 bases from J, leaving 4 bases between. The DNA for the CDR3 is TGTGCCAGCAGCTTAGAGAGCTCCTACGAGCAGTACTTC. Amino acid sequence: CASSLESSYEQYF.

The chain has TRBV28 and TRBJ1-1, with a tentative D call TRBD1 (5 bases). Germline V gene lookup returns CDR1 MDHEN and CDR2 SYDVKM. V gave up 5 bases and J gave up 11 bases, with 9 bases separating them. The CDR3 length is 10 residues. CDR3: CASSSRAAFF. The CDR3 bases are TGTGCCAGCAGTAGCAGGGCGGCTTTCTTT.

The rearrangement links TRBV6-5 to TRBJ2-2, with 8 bases matching TRBD1. CDR1 is MNHEY and CDR2 is SVGAGI in the germline V gene. The CDR3 covers 15 residues. With V trimmed by 1 base and J by 6 bases, 4 bases remained unmatched. The CDR3 coding sequence is TGTGCCAGCAGTTACTTGCAGGGGGCATCCGGGGAGCTGTTTTTT. Translation: CASSYLQGASGELFF.

The J gene is TRBJ1-1, the V gene TRBV15; D is uncertain. In germline, CDR1 is LNHNV, CDR2 YYDKDF (reference sequence). The V end lost 4 bases, the J end lost 0 bases, and 12 bases lay between the germline ends. The length of the CDR3 is 15 residues. The CDR3 sequence: CATSTRRNMNTEAFF. CDR3 coding DNA: TGTGCCACCAGCACTAGACGCAATATGAACACTGAAGCTTTCTTT.

The V gene is TRBV5-1, the J gene TRBJ2-7, with D possibly TRBD1 on 5 matching bases. The CDR3 runs to 14 residues. Trimming stripped 0 bases from V and 4 bases from J, with 11 bases between. CDR1 and CDR2 (germline): SGHRS, YFSETQ. CDR3 in amino acids: CASSLGQLMYEQYF. In DNA, the CDR3 is TGCGCCAGCAGCTTGGGACAGTTGATGTACGAGCAGTACTTC. Complete variable domain (other parts from reference TRBV5-1 and TRBJ2-7): KAGVTQTPRYLIKTRGQQVTLSCSPISGHRSVSWYQQTPGQGLQFLFEYFSETQRNKGNFPGRFSGRQFSNSRSEMNVSTLELGDSALYLCASSLGQLMYEQYFGPGTRLTVT.

The chain combines TRBV4-3 with TRBJ2-2, with D possibly being TRBD2 (5 bases). The V end lost 0 bases, the J end lost 1 base, and 18 bases lay between the germline ends. The germline gives CDR1 LGHNA, CDR2 YSLEER. There are 19 residues in the CDR3. CDR3 protein: CASSQDRGSRTLNTGELFF. In DNA, the CDR3 is TGCGCCAGCAGCCAAGATCGAGGGAGTAGGACTCTGAACACCGGGGAGCTGTTTTTT.

CDR3 in DNA: TGTGCCAGTAGCTCACAGGGGACCCGAGATTCACCCCTCCACTTT. Translated: CASSSQGTRDSPLHF. The chain uses TRBV19 and TRBJ1-6, with TRBD1 identical over 7 bases. CDR3 length: 15 amino acids. In germline, CDR1 is LNHDA, CDR2 SQIVND (reference sequence). The V and J ends lost 6 bases and 8 bases, in that order; junction bases with no gene match: 10.

The chain uses TRBV28 and TRBJ1-5; D might be TRBD1 (5 bases). CDR3 length equals 17 residues. The V end lost 6 bases, the J end lost 1 base, and 19 bases lay between the germline ends. Germline CDR1 and CDR2: MDHEN and SYDVKM. The CDR3, as DNA: TGTGCCAGCAGCACCCGGTTACGACAGAGCAGCAATCAGCCCCAGCATTTT. It is translated as CASSTRLRQSSNQPQHF.

CDR3 protein: CASSSLAGVETQYF. The CDR3 DNA reads TGCGCCAGCAGCTCACTAGCGGGAGTGGAGACCCAGTACTTC. The chain employs TRBV5-1 and TRBJ2-5; TRBD2 agrees at 11 bases. V gave up 3 bases and J gave up 5 bases; unmatched junction bases: 3. The CDR3 totals 14 residues. The germline V gene encodes CDR1 SGHRS and CDR2 YFSETQ.

The V gene is TRBV6-5, the J gene TRBJ1-1, with unresolved D. The CDR3 runs to 12 residues. CDR1 is MNHEY and CDR2 is SVGAGI in the germline V gene. Trimming took off 6 bases at V and 6 bases at J, with 11 bases between the two ends. CDR3 in DNA: TGTGCCAGCAGCTCTTCGACTTCTGAAGCTTTCTTT. Amino acids: CASSSSTSEAFF.

CDR3 DNA: TGCGCCAGCAGCGCTACAGGGGGCACTGAAGCTTTCTTT. It encodes CASSATGGTEAFF. The chain couples TRBV10-1 to TRBJ1-1; 8 positions agree with TRBD1. CDR1 is WNHNN and CDR2 is SYGVQD in the germline V gene (reference sequence). This CDR3 has 13 amino acids. V was clipped by 6 bases and J by 4 bases; unmatched bases: 4.

This chain links TRBV18 with TRBJ1-4, with TRBD1 matching over 7 bases. The junction had 7 bases not matched to a gene; V was cut back by 3 bases and J by 0 bases. This CDR3 spans 17 amino acids. The germline V gene encodes CDR1 KGHSH and CDR2 LQKENI. As DNA, the CDR3 is TGTGCCAGCTCACCGAGGACAGGAGTTACAACTAATGAAAAACTGTTTTTT. This gives the protein CASSPRTGVTTNEKLFF.

This clone was picked up one time. V is TRBV6-1 and J is TRBJ1-2; D is unresolved. V was cut by 2 bases and J by 2 bases, with 3 bases left in between. Germline V gene data show CDR1 as MNHNS and CDR2 as SASEGT. CDR3 length: 12 residues. Here the CDR3 DNA reads TGTGCCAGCAGTGAACGGAACTATGGCTACACCTTC. Protein sequence: CASSERNYGYTF.

The chain joins TRBV18 to TRBJ2-5; TRBD1 might be the D (8 bases). The germline V gene encodes CDR1 KGHSH and CDR2 LQKENI. Trimming cost V 0 bases and J 1 base, with 12 bases left between them. The CDR3 extends over 16 amino acids. CDR3: CASSPPQGGSQETQYF. The CDR3 DNA reads TGTGCCAGCTCACCACCACAGGGGGGGAGCCAAGAGACCCAGTACTTC.

In this sample, this clone turned up a few times. The gene calls are TRBV5-1 and TRBJ2-7; D gene ambiguous. Trimming removed 6 bases at V and 0 bases at J, with 13 bases between. This CDR3 has 14 residues. From germline, CDR1 is SGHRS and CDR2 YFSETQ. This CDR3 is CASTPDTYSYEQYF. For the CDR3, the DNA is TGCGCCAGCACCCCTGACACTTACTCCTACGAGCAGTACTTC.

V and J are TRBV5-1 and TRBJ1-5, with 11 bases lining up with TRBD1. The length of the CDR3 is 15 residues. The V segment lost 4 bases and the J segment 5 bases; nucleotides outside the gene matches: 5. CDR1 SGHRS and CDR2 YFSETQ come from the germline V gene. The CDR3 region has the DNA TGCGCCAGCAGCCCCGGGACAGGGGGTTATCAGCCCCAGCATTTT. Its translation: CASSPGTGGYQPQHF.

The chain couples TRBV28 to TRBJ1-3; the D gene is possibly TRBD1 (5 bases). The CDR3 sequence is 15 residues long. In germline, CDR1 is MDHEN, CDR2 SYDVKM. Trimming took off 3 bases at V and 3 bases at J, with 12 bases between the two ends. CDR3 in DNA: TGTGCCAGCAGTTTGCTCGGGGGGGTTGGAAACACCATATATTTT. It yields the protein CASSLLGGVGNTIYF.

The chain links TRBV7-9 to TRBJ2-7, with TRBD2 identical over 7 bases. This CDR3 contains 18 residues. Germline V gene sequence: CDR1 SEHNR, CDR2 FQNEAQ (reference sequence). Trimming at V came to 0 bases and at J to 1 base, leaving 12 bases not matched to a gene. The CDR3 DNA follows: TGTGCCAGCAGCTTAGCGCCCCTAGCGGCTTCCAAGTCCTACGAGCAGTACTTC. This codes for CASSLAPLAASKSYEQYF.

This chain connects TRBV3-1 (or the pseudogene TRBV3-2) to TRBJ2-4; 8 nucleotides match TRBD1. After removal of 8 bases from V and 0 bases from J, the junction contained 9 bases not matched to a gene. Germline V gene data show CDR1 as LGHDT and CDR2 as YNNKEL (reference sequence). This CDR3 has 16 amino acids. CDR3: CASRNRGSLAKNIQYF. The CDR3 nucleotides read TGTGCCAGCCGGAACAGGGGGTCCCTAGCCAAAAACATTCAGTACTTC.

The J gene is TRBJ2-3, the V gene TRBV4-3, with D possibly TRBD2 on 6 matching bases. The germline gives CDR1 LGHNA, CDR2 YSLEER. Between the trimmed V and J ends, which lost 4 bases and 1 base, there was a span of 15 bases. The CDR3 has 16 residues. The CDR3 reads CASSPPWRDRTDTQYF. DNA of the CDR3: TGCGCCAGCAGCCCCCCTTGGCGGGACCGCACAGATACGCAGTATTTT.

V usage is TRBV13 and J usage is TRBJ2-1; the match to TRBD2 covers 8 bases. With 2 bases clipped from V and 6 bases from J, the junction kept 15 bases outside the gene matches. From germline, CDR1 is PRHDT and CDR2 FYEKMQ (reference sequence). This CDR3 has 18 amino acids. The CDR3 reads CASSLPRRSGSLANEQFF. The CDR3 nucleotides are TGTGCCAGCAGCTTACCCCGGAGGAGCGGGAGTTTAGCCAATGAGCAGTTCTTC. Together with reference TRBV13 and TRBJ2-1, the CDR3 gives the full variable domain: AAGVIQSPRHLIKEKRETATLKCYPIPRHDTVYWYQQGPGQDPQFLISFYEKMQSDKGSIPDRFSAQQFSDYHSELNMSSLELGDSALYFCASSLPRRSGSLANEQFFGPGTRLTVL.

The rearrangement uses TRBV15 and TRBJ2-1; D remains ambiguous. V was cut by 0 bases and J by 3 bases, with 9 bases left in between. CDR1 is LNHNV and CDR2 is YYDKDF in the germline V gene (reference sequence). There are 15 residues in the CDR3. CDR3 DNA: TGTGCCACCAGCAGAGATATAGACATCTACAATGAGCAGTTCTTC. This encodes CATSRDIDIYNEQFF.

This chain joins TRBV5-6 and TRBJ2-7; 9 positions match TRBD1. The CDR3 extends over 13 amino acids. V lost 3 bases to trimming and J lost 4 bases; unmatched junction nucleotides: 2. In germline, CDR1 is SGHDT, CDR2 YYEEEE. CDR3 nucleotide sequence: TGTGCCAGCAGCTGGACAGGGGAGTACGAGCAGTACTTC. This gives the protein CASSWTGEYEQYF.

This rearrangement joins TRBV27 to TRBJ2-2; 12 bases are a match to TRBD2. Losses at the gene ends were 2 bases for V and 4 bases for J; bases not matched to a gene: 2. This CDR3 is 16 amino acids long. In germline, CDR1 is MNHEY, CDR2 SMNVEV (reference sequence). Here the CDR3 reads CASSLTTSGSTGELFF. DNA of the CDR3: TGTGCCAGCAGTTTAACGACTAGCGGGAGCACCGGGGAGCTGTTTTTT.

V gene TRBV5-4 combines with J gene TRBJ2-1, with 10 bases aligning to TRBD2. With 4 bases clipped from V and 7 bases from J, the junction kept 8 bases outside the gene matches. The CDR3 consists of 15 residues. Germline values: CDR1 SGHNT, CDR2 YYREEE (reference sequence). CDR3 coding DNA: TGTGCCAGCAGCCTGGCGACTAGCGGGTTGAATGAGCAGTTCTTC. Residues: CASSLATSGLNEQFF.

V is TRBV3-1 (or the pseudogene TRBV3-2) and J is TRBJ2-7; 10 nucleotides agree with TRBD1. The CDR3 consists of 16 residues. Germline-derived CDR1 and CDR2 are LGHDT and YNNKEL (reference sequence). V lost 5 bases, J lost 5 bases, and 12 bases stayed unmatched. The CDR3 loop reads CASSTHLGTGVHEQYF. The CDR3 DNA reads TGTGCCAGCAGCACCCACCTCGGGACAGGGGTTCACGAGCAGTACTTC.